Shown below are 30 T cell receptor beta chains from a single sample sequenced in a study of cytomegalovirus exposure and HLA in healthy donors. A multiplex PCR was run with 60 Vbeta primers and 13 Jbeta primers. Measured with immunoSEQ multiplex PCR; TCRdb has only the in-frame clones, and not every one. The repertoire holds 130,000 or so clones, roughly four fifths seen once, with roughly 3.2% in the top ten. Sample: PBMCs. The receptors come from a man between 18 and 29 years old in good health and CMV-seropositive.

The chain recombines TRBV6-5 with TRBJ2-7, with 7 bases aligning to TRBD2. Germline CDR1 reads MNHEY; CDR2 reads SVGAGI. V dropped 7 bases and J dropped 6; count of bases not matched to a gene: 9. This CDR3 has 13 residues. The CDR3: CASKTNWEGEQYF. The CDR3 DNA reads TGTGCCAGCAAAACGAATTGGGAGGGCGAGCAGTACTTC.

This clone was observed a single time. The rearrangement links TRBV11-3 to TRBJ2-2; D is uncertain. Trimming cost V 3 bases and J 5 bases, with 4 bases left between them. Germline V CDR1 and CDR2: SGHNT, YENEEA. The CDR3 consists of 12 residues. CDR3 DNA sequence: TGTGCCAGCAGCTTTTTAACCGGGGAGCTGTTTTTT. Residues: CASSFLTGELFF.

V is TRBV2 and J is TRBJ2-2; 11 nucleotides match TRBD1. This CDR3 comprises 14 residues. Germline V gene lookup returns CDR1 SNHLY and CDR2 FYNNEI. J lost 7 bases, V lost 6 bases, and 4 bases had no gene match. CDR3 sequence (DNA): TGTGCCAGCAGAGGACAGGGGGCGAGCGGGGAGCTGTTTTTT. It yields the protein CASRGQGASGELFF.

The chain combines TRBV29-1 with TRBJ2-7, with 11 bases fitting TRBD2. The germline gives CDR1 SQVTM, CDR2 ANQGSEA. This CDR3 is 13 amino acids long. V lost 6 bases and J lost 5; bases outside the gene matches: 6. CDR3: CSVTTSGRNEQYF. CDR3 sequence (DNA): TGCAGCGTGACCACTAGCGGGAGAAACGAGCAGTACTTC.

In this sample, this clone turned up a few times. The rearrangement joins TRBV5-4 to TRBJ1-2; TRBD1 might be the D (5 bases). The length of the CDR3 is 15 residues. Germline V CDR1 and CDR2: SGHNT, YYREEE (reference sequence). Trimming left V 2 bases short and J 0 bases short, with 11 bases between. Here the CDR3 reads CASSLVDSSNYGYTF. The DNA of the CDR3 is TGTGCCAGCAGCTTAGTTGACAGCTCTAACTATGGCTACACCTTC.

This chain connects TRBV9 to TRBJ2-3, with 7 bases lining up with TRBD1. This CDR3 spans 17 amino acids. Germline CDR1 SGDLS, CDR2 YYNGEE. Germline trimming cut 6 bases from V and 3 bases from J; bases unmatched to any gene: 16. Here the CDR3 reads CASNAGDSLGYTDTQYF. DNA for the CDR3: TGTGCCAGCAACGCCGGGGACAGCCTAGGGTATACAGATACGCAGTATTTT.

This clone was seen only once. CDR3 nucleotides: TGTGCCAGCAGTCAGACGGGGTTGGCTAACTATGGCTACACCTTC. Its protein is CASSQTGLANYGYTF. This sequence joins TRBV4-2 and TRBJ1-2; D gene unclear. The V gene lost 6 bases and the J gene lost 0 bases, with 14 bases spanning the gap. Germline-derived CDR1 and CDR2 are LGHNA and YNFKEQ. CDR3 size: 15 residues.

J is TRBJ1-1 and V is TRBV9; TRBD1 aligns across 7 bases. This CDR3 has 17 residues. J gave up 0 bases and V 0 bases, and 8 bases lay outside the gene matches. Germline CDR1 SGDLS, CDR2 YYNGEE. The CDR3 region has the DNA TGTGCCAGCAGCGTAGGATTGAGGGGGCGCATGAACACTGAAGCTTTCTTT. The encoded protein is CASSVGLRGRMNTEAFF.

The rearrangement uses TRBV5-5 and TRBJ1-2, with 8 bases aligning to TRBD1. Unmatched junction bases numbered 10, after V lost 4 bases and J lost 2 bases. Germline lookup yields CDR1 SGHKS and CDR2 YYEKEE (reference sequence). This CDR3 spans 16 amino acids. CDR3 bases: TGTGCCAGCAGCCCGCGCTCGGGACAGGTGAACTATGGCTACACCTTC. It yields the protein CASSPRSGQVNYGYTF.

This chain joins TRBV30 and TRBJ1-1; D perhaps matches TRBD1 (5 bases). The germline V and J ends were trimmed by 2 bases and 0 bases, with 10 bases remaining between them. CDR1 is GTSNPN, CDR2 SVGIG, per germline (reference sequence). CDR3 length: 14 residues. CDR3 sequence: CAWSLPGLNTEAFF. CDR3 DNA sequence: TGTGCCTGGAGTTTGCCAGGGCTGAACACTGAAGCTTTCTTT. Based on the CDR3 plus reference TRBV30 and TRBJ1-1, the full variable domain is SQTIHQWPATLVQPVGSPLSLECTVEGTSNPNLYWYRQAAGRGLQLLFYSVGIGQISSEVPQNLSASRPQDRQFILSSKKLLLSDSGFYLCAWSLPGLNTEAFFGQGTRLTVV.

The chain has TRBV27 and TRBJ1-4; D might be TRBD1 (5 bases). Germline CDR1 is MNHEY and CDR2 is SMNVEV (reference sequence). V lost 4 bases and J lost 5, with 8 bases in between. The CDR3 loop spans 13 amino acids. The DNA of the CDR3 is TGTGCCAGCAGTTCGGGGGGGAATGAAAAACTGTTTTTT. This encodes CASSSGGNEKLFF.

This clone occurred once. The chain has TRBV5-1 and TRBJ2-7; tentative D call: TRBD1 (5 bases). The germline V and J ends were trimmed by 0 bases and 3 bases, with 16 bases remaining between them. The CDR3 covers 16 residues. The germline gives CDR1 SGHRS, CDR2 YFSETQ. Written as DNA, the CDR3 is TGCGCCAGCAGCTTGGTGAAAGGTGTCAGGGTCTACGAGCAGTACTTC. It codes for CASSLVKGVRVYEQYF.

The rearrangement joins TRBV5-4 to TRBJ1-4; 11 bases agree with TRBD1. The J segment lost 12 bases and the V segment lost 1 base, leaving 8 bases of the junction unmatched. Germline CDR1 is SGHNT and CDR2 is YYREEE (reference sequence). CDR3 length: 15 amino acids. The CDR3 spells CASSLPRTGGPELFF. CDR3 nucleotides: TGTGCCAGCAGCTTGCCTAGGACAGGGGGCCCCGAACTGTTTTTT.

This clone was detected a few times. The chain combines TRBV6-1 with TRBJ2-3; TRBD2 matches 11 bases. After removal of 1 base from V and 8 bases from J, the junction contained 11 bases not matched to a gene. The germline V gene encodes CDR1 MNHNS and CDR2 SASEGT. The CDR3 consists of 17 residues. CDR3 DNA: TGTGCCAGCAGTGAAGGTTTGCTAGCGGGGGGTCAGGGTACGCAGTATTTT. The encoded protein is CASSEGLLAGGQGTQYF.

The chain combines TRBV5-1 with TRBJ1-1; TRBD1 agrees at 7 bases. Germline CDR1 SGHRS, CDR2 YFSETQ. After removal of 4 bases from V and 7 bases from J, the junction contained 7 bases not matched to a gene. The CDR3 length is 13 residues. In DNA form, the CDR3 reads TGCGCCAGCAGCCTTACAGGGGCGTATGAAGCTTTCTTT. It yields the protein CASSLTGAYEAFF.

The chain joins TRBV5-1 to TRBJ2-7; D perhaps matches TRBD2 (5 bases). The germline V gene has CDR1 SGHRS and CDR2 YFSETQ. The V gene lost 0 bases and the J gene lost 3 bases, with 13 bases spanning the gap. This CDR3 is 15 amino acids long. Here the CDR3 reads CASSLDEGEFYEQYF. For the CDR3, the DNA is TGCGCCAGCAGCTTGGACGAGGGAGAGTTCTACGAGCAGTACTTC. Using reference TRBV5-1 and TRBJ2-7 for the parts outside the CDR3, the full variable domain is KAGVTQTPRYLIKTRGQQVTLSCSPISGHRSVSWYQQTPGQGLQFLFEYFSETQRNKGNFPGRFSGRQFSNSRSEMNVSTLELGDSALYLCASSLDEGEFYEQYFGPGTRLTVT.

This rearrangement joins TRBV25-1 to TRBJ2-7; unclear D gene. The CDR3 sequence is 13 residues long. Germline V gene sequence: CDR1 MGHDK, CDR2 SYGVNS. Between the trimmed V and J ends, which lost 6 bases and 0 bases, there was a span of 9 bases. The CDR3 region is CASRESASYEQYF. DNA for the CDR3: TGTGCCAGCAGGGAGTCCGCCTCCTACGAGCAGTACTTC.

The rearrangement uses TRBV19 and TRBJ1-2, with 8 bases aligning to TRBD1. Germline V gene lookup returns CDR1 LNHDA and CDR2 SQIVND (reference sequence). The V and J ends lost 5 bases and 3 bases, in that order; junction bases with no gene match: 5. The CDR3 is made up of 14 amino acids. CDR3 amino acids: CASSPQGADYGYTF. In DNA, the CDR3 is TGTGCCAGTAGTCCTCAGGGGGCAGACTATGGCTACACCTTC.

The chain recombines TRBV6-5 with TRBJ2-2, with 9 nucleotides matching TRBD1. CDR3 size: 14 residues. Germline V gene data show CDR1 as MNHEY and CDR2 as SVGAGI. V was clipped by 10 bases and J by 2 bases; unmatched bases: 5. The CDR3 region is CATLDRGNTGELFF. The CDR3 region has the DNA TGTGCCACCTTGGACAGGGGAAACACCGGGGAGCTGTTTTTT.

This chain links TRBV5-6 with TRBJ2-7, with a weak D call TRBD2 (5 bases). Trimming took off 1 base at V and 0 bases at J, with 8 bases between the two ends. The germline CDR1 and CDR2 sequences are SGHDT and YYEEEE. The CDR3 has 14 residues. The DNA for the CDR3 is TGTGCCAGCAGCTTGAGGGAGACCTCCTACGAGCAGTACTTC. Translated, it gives CASSLRETSYEQYF.

The gene calls are TRBV6-1 and TRBJ2-3; D perhaps matches TRBD2 (6 bases). Trimming took off 7 bases at V and 3 bases at J, with 14 bases between the two ends. The CDR3 length is 14 residues. Germline-derived CDR1 and CDR2 are MNHNS and SASEGT. CDR3 DNA: TGTGCCAGCACGGGAGCGGGTGGGACAGATACGCAGTATTTT. Amino acid sequence: CASTGAGGTDTQYF.

V and J are TRBV19 and TRBJ1-1; D is unclear. The V gene lost 1 base and the J gene lost 0 bases, with 6 bases spanning the gap. Per the germline V gene, CDR1 is LNHDA and CDR2 is SQIVND (reference sequence). The CDR3 has 14 amino acids. The CDR3 DNA reads as TGTGCCAGTAGTATAGGAGAGATGAACACTGAAGCTTTCTTT. Translating gives CASSIGEMNTEAFF.

The V call is TRBV28, the J call TRBJ2-2; TRBD2 agrees at 9 bases. J gave up 1 base and V 6 bases, and 0 bases lay outside the gene matches. The CDR3 spans 14 residues. In germline, CDR1 is MDHEN, CDR2 SYDVKM. The DNA of the CDR3 is TGTGCCAGCAGACTAGCGGGGAACACCGGGGAGCTGTTTTTT. Translated, it gives CASRLAGNTGELFF.

The chain employs TRBV12-5 and TRBJ2-1, with 8 bases matching TRBD1. The CDR3 covers 15 residues. CDR1 and CDR2 from the germline V gene are LGHNT and FRNRAP. Trimming took 1 base from V and 5 from J; bases not matched to a gene: 4. The CDR3 here is CASGLAGTGDNEQFF. CDR3 nucleotide sequence: TGTGCTAGTGGTTTGGCCGGGACAGGAGACAATGAGCAGTTCTTC.

V usage is TRBV7-9 and J usage is TRBJ1-1; D not certain. Germline V CDR1 and CDR2: SEHNR, FQNEAQ (reference sequence). V lost 1 base, J lost 5 bases, and 14 bases lay in between. There are 15 residues in the CDR3. The CDR3 reads CASSLEEGVRTEAFF. In DNA, the CDR3 is TGTGCCAGCAGCTTAGAAGAGGGAGTAAGGACTGAAGCTTTCTTT.

The V gene is TRBV7-9, the J gene TRBJ2-3, with TRBD1 identical over 7 bases. J was trimmed by 3 bases and V by 7 bases; bases with no gene match: 19. The V gene's germline CDR1 is SEHNR and CDR2 FQNEAQ (reference sequence). This CDR3 has 18 residues. Written as DNA, the CDR3 is TGTGCCAGCACCCCCCAGAACAGGGGATCGTTTGAGACAGATACGCAGTATTTT. Translation: CASTPQNRGSFETDTQYF. Complete variable domain (other parts from reference TRBV7-9 and TRBJ2-3): DTGVSQNPRHKITKRGQNVTFRCDPISEHNRLYWYRQTLGQGPEFLTYFQNEAQLEKSRLLSDRFSAERPKGSFSTLEIQRTEQGDSAMYLCASTPQNRGSFETDTQYFGPGTRLTVL.

V usage is TRBV6-5 and J usage is TRBJ2-5, with 13 bases aligning to TRBD2. J gave up 5 bases and V 2 bases, and 2 bases lay outside the gene matches. From germline, CDR1 is MNHEY and CDR2 SVGAGI. This CDR3 region has 15 residues. CDR3 bases: TGTGCCAGCAGTTACACGACTAGCGGGAGGGAGACCCAGTACTTC. Translated, it gives CASSYTTSGRETQYF.

The rearrangement uses TRBV21-1 and TRBJ1-3; the table assigns TRBD1, which was not confirmed against the DNA. TRBV21-1 is reported as a pseudogene. The CDR3 has 21 amino acids. The CDR3 coding sequence is TGTGCCAGCAGCCTCCGGGACAGGGGGCGGCATTTTGTTTACTCTGGAAACACCATATATTTT. Its protein product is CASSLRDRGRHFVYSGNTIYF.

The chain recombines TRBV11-2 with TRBJ2-1; TRBD2 aligns across 15 bases. The CDR3 has 17 amino acids. Trimming took 1 base from V and 8 from J; bases not matched to a gene: 6. The germline V gene has CDR1 SGHAT and CDR2 FQNNGV. The CDR3 bases are TGTGCCAGCAGCTTAGGGACTAGCGGGAGGGCAAGGGATGAGCAGTTCTTC. It yields the protein CASSLGTSGRARDEQFF.

The V gene is TRBV28, the J gene TRBJ2-5; TRBD1 matches at 8 bases. CDR1 and CDR2 (germline): MDHEN, SYDVKM. This CDR3 comprises 16 residues. V lost 2 bases, J lost 3 bases, and 8 bases stayed unmatched. The DNA for the CDR3 is TGTGCCAGCAGTTTACCAGGGGGCTACGAGGAAGAGACCCAGTACTTC. Its translation: CASSLPGGYEEETQYF.